Presented here are 19 T cell receptor beta chains from one specimen sequenced in a study of Ad26.COV2.S vaccination and SARS-CoV-2 variants. Data came from immunoSEQ multiplex PCR; TCRdb stores just in-frame clones and leaves some out. The sample has roughly 420,000 clones, approximately 88% seen once. The treatment was: roughly 19 received Ad26.COV2.S at low or high dose, single or two shots; roughly 5 received placebo; per-sample allocation not given. After the first vaccine or placebo injection, samples were drawn on day 63. Sequences were derived from peripheral blood, sampled in a trial of Ad26.COV2.S vaccine versus placebo. Receptors were obtained from a person aged 18-65 years who received the Ad26.COV2.S COVID-19 vaccine or a placebo.

Here the CDR3 DNA reads TGTGCCAGCTCAGTGGCAGAGCACGCTGAAGCTTTCTTT. Translation: CASSVAEHAEAFF. The chain uses TRBV18 and TRBJ1-1; D ambiguous. The germline V gene has CDR1 KGHSH and CDR2 LQKENI. This CDR3 region has 13 residues. Between the trimmed V and J ends, which lost 5 bases and 6 bases, there was a span of 13 bases.

This clone was observed once. The chain joins TRBV4-1 to TRBJ2-5; weak D call: TRBD1 (5 bases). Trimming removed 0 bases from V and 6 bases from J, with 14 bases in between. The CDR3 is 15 residues long. Per germline, CDR1 MGHRA and CDR2 YSYEKL. The CDR3 nucleotides are TGCGCCAGCAGCCAAGATATAGGCAGGGTGAAGACCCAGTACTTC. Translating gives CASSQDIGRVKTQYF.

The V call is TRBV5-4, the J call TRBJ2-7, with 9 bases matching TRBD1. CDR3 length: 14 residues. The ends lost 4 bases at V and 3 bases at J; junction bases unmatched: 5. The germline V gene has CDR1 SGHNT and CDR2 YYREEE (reference sequence). In DNA form, the CDR3 reads TGTGCCAGCAGCCCGCCGGGACAGGGCTACGAGCAGTACTTC. Translation gives CASSPPGQGYEQYF.

The chain couples TRBV24-1 to TRBJ2-3; possible D gene TRBD2, 6 bases. Germline CDR1 reads KGHDR; CDR2 reads SFDVKD. This CDR3 is built from 15 residues. Between the trimmed V and J ends, which lost 1 base and 3 bases, there was a span of 10 bases. This CDR3 is CATSDFTLATDTQYF. Here the CDR3 DNA reads TGTGCCACCAGTGATTTTACACTAGCAACAGATACGCAGTATTTT.

The rearrangement links TRBV6-5 to TRBJ2-5; a weak D match, TRBD2 (5 bases). Trimming left V 5 bases short and J 0 bases short, with 7 bases between. CDR3 size: 13 residues. Per the germline V gene, CDR1 is MNHEY and CDR2 is SVGAGI. The DNA for the CDR3 is TGTGCCAGCAGTCGGGGAAACCAAGAGACCCAGTACTTC. Amino acids: CASSRGNQETQYF.

This rearrangement joins TRBV11-3 to TRBJ2-2; no firm D call. CDR1 is SGHNT, CDR2 YENEEA, per germline. This CDR3 region has 14 residues. Trimming cost V 3 bases and J 2 bases, with 7 bases left between them. CDR3 protein: CASSLTINTGELFF. DNA of the CDR3: TGTGCCAGCAGCTTGACCATTAACACCGGGGAGCTGTTTTTT.

The rearrangement joins TRBV15 to TRBJ2-7, with D perhaps TRBD1 (5 bases). Germline CDR1 LNHNV, CDR2 YYDKDF (reference sequence). The V gene lost 2 bases and the J gene lost 2 bases, with 13 bases spanning the gap. This CDR3 has 15 amino acids. The CDR3 DNA reads as TGTGCCACCAGCAGAATGAGGACACTAACCTACGAGCAGTACTTC. Translating gives CATSRMRTLTYEQYF.

CDR3 in amino acids: CASSFERSDTQYF. DNA of the CDR3: TGTGCCAGCAGTTTCGAGCGCTCAGATACGCAGTATTTT. This chain links TRBV12-3 or TRBV12-4 with TRBJ2-3; the D is unclear. There are 13 residues in the CDR3. The ends were cut back, 3 bases at V and 4 bases at J, with 8 bases in the middle.

The V gene is TRBV4-2, the J gene TRBJ2-3, with 7 bases fitting TRBD2. Germline CDR1 is LGHNA and CDR2 is YNFKEQ. Trimming removed 1 base from V and 7 bases from J; junction bases left unmatched: 11. This CDR3 comprises 16 residues. CDR3 region: CASSQGGLAVGNTQYF. In DNA, the CDR3 is TGTGCCAGCAGCCAAGGGGGCCTAGCGGTGGGGAATACGCAGTATTTT.

This rearrangement joins TRBV27 to TRBJ1-2; tentatively, D is TRBD1 (5 bases). Trimming stripped 2 bases from V and 5 bases from J, with 6 bases between. The CDR3 is 12 residues long. Germline lookup yields CDR1 MNHEY and CDR2 SMNVEV (reference sequence). The CDR3 is CASSLKGYGYTF. As DNA, the CDR3 is TGTGCCAGCAGTTTAAAGGGGTATGGCTACACCTTC.

This chain uses TRBV2 with TRBJ1-6, with 10 bases matching TRBD1. The CDR3 loop spans 14 amino acids. The V gene's germline CDR1 is SNHLY and CDR2 FYNNEI. V dropped 6 bases and J dropped 10; count of bases not matched to a gene: 6. This CDR3 is CASRSDRGRSPLHF. CDR3 nucleotide sequence: TGTGCCAGCAGGAGTGACAGGGGGCGGTCACCCCTCCACTTT.

This rearrangement joins TRBV3-1 (or the pseudogene TRBV3-2) to TRBJ2-7; D gene uncertain. CDR3 length: 13 amino acids. Trimming shortened V by 3 bases and J by 2 bases, and 8 bases separated the two germline ends. Germline V gene data show CDR1 as LGHDT and CDR2 as YNNKEL (reference sequence). The CDR3 DNA follows: TGTGCCAGCAGCCACGGCCTCACCTACGAGCAGTACTTC. Translation: CASSHGLTYEQYF.

This rearrangement joins TRBV5-1 to TRBJ2-3; 8 positions agree with TRBD2. Germline-derived CDR1 and CDR2 are SGHRS and YFSETQ. This CDR3 spans 17 amino acids. Trimming removed 6 bases from V and 1 base from J; junction bases left unmatched: 13. The CDR3 spells CASTLEWRGARTDTQYF. The CDR3, as DNA: TGCGCCAGCACCCTCGAATGGCGGGGGGCCCGCACAGATACGCAGTATTTT.

J is TRBJ2-3 and V is TRBV10-3; D is perhaps TRBD1 (5 bases). The CDR3 is made up of 15 amino acids. The V end lost 0 bases, the J end lost 5 bases, and 12 bases lay between the germline ends. Germline V gives CDR1 ENHRY, CDR2 SYGVKD. CDR3 loop: CAISESGQGEDTQYF. In nucleotides, the CDR3 is TGTGCCATCAGTGAGTCTGGGCAGGGCGAAGATACGCAGTATTTT.

The V call is TRBV4-3, the J call TRBJ2-7, with TRBD1 matching 7 bases. This CDR3 spans 17 amino acids. The germline V gene encodes CDR1 LGHNA and CDR2 YSLEER. Germline trimming cut 0 bases from V and 2 bases from J; bases unmatched to any gene: 10. The CDR3 spells CASSQEVFRTGPYEQYF. In DNA, the CDR3 is TGCGCCAGCAGCCAAGAGGTTTTTCGGACAGGCCCCTACGAGCAGTACTTC.

The chain recombines TRBV27 with TRBJ2-7, with TRBD1 identical over 8 bases. Germline CDR1 reads MNHEY; CDR2 reads SMNVEV (reference sequence). There are 14 residues in the CDR3. After removal of 6 bases from V and 6 bases from J, the junction contained 10 bases not matched to a gene. In nucleotides, the CDR3 is TGTGCCAGCAGCCCGGGACAGGAGTCTCCCGAGCAGTACTTC. As protein: CASSPGQESPEQYF.

This sequence joins TRBV7-9 and TRBJ1-3; no clear D gene. V lost 8 bases to trimming and J lost 0 bases, with 11 bases between them. There are 14 residues in the CDR3. From germline, CDR1 is SEHNR and CDR2 FQNEAQ (reference sequence). CDR3 DNA sequence: TGTGCCAGCGGCCGAGAGCCCTCTGGAAACACCATATATTTT. The encoded protein is CASGREPSGNTIYF.

The V call is TRBV28, the J call TRBJ1-3, with TRBD1 matching 7 bases. This CDR3 contains 13 residues. Germline lookup yields CDR1 MDHEN and CDR2 SYDVKM. The CDR3 region is CGGQGVTGNTIYF. The CDR3 coding sequence is TGTGGCGGGCAGGGGGTAACTGGAAACACCATATATTTT. Supplemented by reference TRBV28 and TRBJ1-3, the full variable domain reads DVKVTQSSRYLVKRTGEKVFLECVQDMDHENMFWYRQDPGLGLRLIYFSYDVKMKEKGDIPEGYSVSREKKERFSLILESASTNQTSMYLCGGQGVTGNTIYFGEGSWLTVV.

The chain couples TRBV5-5 to TRBJ2-1; D is unclear. V was shortened by 4 bases and J by 5 bases, with 10 bases between the two germline ends. The CDR3 length is 13 residues. CDR1 and CDR2 from the germline V gene are SGHKS and YYEKEE (reference sequence). The CDR3 DNA follows: TGTGCCAGCAGCCTGGACGTGGACAATGAGCAGTTCTTC. It yields the protein CASSLDVDNEQFF.